A selection of T cell receptor beta chains follows, all from one sample in a study of beta chain features in type 1 diabetes. Produced via immunoSEQ multiplex PCR; TCRdb's table is partial and in-frame only. Here the sample spans roughly 230,000 clones, approximately 10% being singletons. The sequenced sample consisted of naive CD4+ T cells from blood. These receptors originate from a man aged 25 to 45 with type 1 diabetes. The CDR3 runs from the conserved cysteine through the conserved F or W. A D gene is named only where the DNA matches it firmly. Clone size, where shown, is once, few, many, or a class for clones that have expanded.

J gene: TRBJ1-1; V gene: TRBV27; D gene: .; clone size: .; CDR3 DNA: TGTGCCAGCAGTTCGGGGTACCGGGTTCCCCTCCCCGAAGCTTTCTTT; CDR3 protein: CASSSGYRVPLPEAFF
J gene: TRBJ1-2; V gene: TRBV5-4; D gene: .; clone size: .; CDR3 DNA: TGTGCCAGCAGCATAGACAGCTCGGCTAACTATGGCTACACCTTC; CDR3 protein: CASSIDSSANYGYTF
J gene: TRBJ2-2; V gene: TRBV7-3; D gene: TRBD2; clone size: few; CDR3 DNA: TGTGCCAGCAGCCTGACGGGGGGTACGAACACCGGGGAGCTGTTTTTT; CDR3 protein: CASSLTGGTNTGELFF
J gene: TRBJ1-6; V gene: TRBV9; D gene: .; clone size: .; CDR3 DNA: TGTGCCAGCAGCGTACAGGTGAATTCACCCCTCCACTTT; CDR3 protein: CASSVQVNSPLHF
J gene: TRBJ1-4; V gene: TRBV2; D gene: .; clone size: few; CDR3 DNA: TGTGCCAGCAGGGACGACCAGGGGAAACTGTTTTTT; CDR3 protein: CASRDDQGKLFF
J gene: TRBJ2-2; V gene: TRBV10-3; D gene: TRBD2; clone size: .; CDR3 DNA: TGTGCCATCAGGGAATTAGCGGGGAGGAACACCGGGGAGCTGTTTTTT; CDR3 protein: CAIRELAGRNTGELFF
J gene: TRBJ1-2; V gene: TRBV27; D gene: .; clone size: few; CDR3 DNA: TGTGCCAGCAGTTACAGCCCTTTAAACTATGGCTACACCTTC; CDR3 protein: CASSYSPLNYGYTF
J gene: TRBJ1-2; V gene: TRBV7-9; D gene: .; clone size: .; CDR3 DNA: TGTGCCAGCAGCTTAGTAGTAACAGGGTTAAACTATGGCTACACCTTC; CDR3 protein: CASSLVVTGLNYGYTF
J gene: TRBJ2-1; V gene: TRBV6-6; D gene: .; clone size: few; CDR3 DNA: TGTGCCAGCAGTTTGGAACTATCTGAGCAGTTCTTC; CDR3 protein: CASSLELSEQFF
J gene: TRBJ1-1; V gene: TRBV4-3; D gene: .; clone size: few; CDR3 DNA: TGCGCCAGCAGCCAAGATCGGAGAGTGAAAGCTTTCTTT; CDR3 protein: CASSQDRRVKAFF
J gene: TRBJ1-4; V gene: TRBV5-1; D gene: TRBD1; clone size: .; CDR3 DNA: TGCGCCAGCAGCCACGGGACAGGGAATGAAAAACTGTTTTTT; CDR3 protein: CASSHGTGNEKLFF
J gene: TRBJ1-6; V gene: TRBV6-5; D gene: .; clone size: few; CDR3 DNA: TGTGCCAGCAGTTACTCGTCAACAGGGAGTTCACCCCTCCACTTT; CDR3 protein: CASSYSSTGSSPLHF
J gene: TRBJ1-1; V gene: TRBV5-1; D gene: TRBD1; clone size: few; CDR3 DNA: TGCGCCAGCAGCTTAACAGGGGCCACTGAAGCTTTCTTT; CDR3 protein: CASSLTGATEAFF
J gene: TRBJ1-2; V gene: TRBV14; D gene: .; clone size: .; CDR3 DNA: TGTGCCAGCAGCCAAGATCGGAGGGCCTACTATGGCTACACCTTC; CDR3 protein: CASSQDRRAYYGYTF